This T cell receptor beta chain was captured by sequencing in a study of OX40 agonist ivuxolimab in advanced cancers. Only in-frame clones appear in the TCRdb table, and some are missing; sequencing was by immunoSEQ multiplex PCR. The sample carries 30,000 to 40,000 clones, around 87% recorded once. In germline, CDR1 is LNHDA, CDR2 SQIVND (reference sequence). The CDR3 length is 17 residues. Trimming took 9 bases from V and 6 from J; bases not matched to a gene: 19. The source is an adult with an advanced solid tumor such as melanoma, head and neck, liver or kidney cancer. The genes are TRBV19 and TRBJ1-5; TRBD1 aligns across 8 bases. The sample consisted of CD4+ or CD8+ T cells sorted from blood, taken in a trial of the OX40 agonist ivuxolimab. In DNA, the CDR3 is TGTGCCAGCCGATCCCACACCGGGACAGGAGTCTTTCAGCCCCAGCATTTT. It specifies CASRSHTGTGVFQPQHF.